The rows below give T cell receptor beta chains drawn from one sample of a study of CD8+ T cells in alopecia areata. The table came from immunoSEQ multiplex PCR; TCRdb's copy has only in-frame clones and leaves some out. The sample carries some 96,000 clones, around 55% recorded once. The sequencing used CD8+ T cells sorted from blood, collected at week 4, from a patient treated with tofacitinib. The receptors originated from a human donor with alopecia areata. The CDR3 runs from the conserved cysteine through the conserved F or W. D genes are given only for firm matches. For some rows the clone size is stated as once, few or many, or as a class when expanded; others skip it.

TRBV7-8,TRBD2,-,TRBJ2-1,CASSLASGSPNEQFF,TGTGCCAGCAGCTTGGCTAGCGGGAGCCCCAATGAGCAGTTCTTC
TRBV7-9,-,few,TRBJ1-5,CASSYQSNQPQHF,TGTGCCAGCAGCTACCAGAGCAATCAGCCCCAGCATTTT
TRBV9,-,-,TRBJ2-2,CASRAGTGELFF,TGTGCCAGCAGGGCGGGCACCGGGGAGCTGTTTTTT
TRBV27,-,-,TRBJ1-2,CASSPTVNYGYTF,TGTGCCAGCAGTCCGACAGTTAACTATGGCTACACCTTC
TRBV4-3,TRBD1,many,TRBJ2-3,CASSQERQGATDTQYF,TGCGCCAGCAGCCAAGAAAGACAGGGAGCCACAGATACGCAGTATTTT
TRBV27,-,-,TRBJ2-6,CASTQDTSGANVLTF,TGTGCCAGCACCCAAGACACCTCTGGGGCCAACGTCCTGACTTTC
TRBV4-2,-,few,TRBJ1-1,CASSQEREVTNTEAFF,TGTGCCAGCAGCCAAGAAAGGGAGGTTACAAACACTGAAGCTTTCTTT
TRBV4-3,-,-,TRBJ2-1,CASSPQMSRGTPGNEQFF,TGCGCCAGCAGCCCACAGATGTCTAGGGGGACTCCCGGTAATGAGCAGTTCTTC
TRBV25-1,-,-,TRBJ2-7,CASREDSSSYEQYF,TGTGCCAGCAGGGAGGACAGTAGCTCCTACGAGCAGTACTTC
TRBV5-4,TRBD2,-,TRBJ2-1,CASSFVVSVGRAHYNEQFF,TGTGCCAGCAGCTTTGTCGTGTCTGTTGGGAGGGCCCACTACAATGAGCAGTTCTTC
TRBV6-5,-,-,TRBJ2-5,CASSYAAEETQYF,TGTGCCAGCAGTTACGCGGCGGAGGAGACCCAGTACTTC
TRBV27,TRBD2,-,TRBJ2-3,CASSAGGTDTQYF,TGTGCCAGCAGTGCGGGGGGCACAGATACGCAGTATTTT
TRBV5-6,-,-,TRBJ2-2,CASSLDRGKKLFF,TGTGCCAGCAGCTTGGATCGGGGGAAGAAGCTGTTTTTT
TRBV5-6,-,-,TRBJ2-3,CASRGQFSLGTQYF,TGTGCCAGCAGGGGACAATTCTCGCTCGGTACGCAGTATTTT
TRBV4-1,TRBD1,-,TRBJ2-7,CASSHEQGYPYEQYF,TGCGCCAGCAGCCATGAACAGGGGTACCCCTACGAGCAGTACTTC
TRBV7-2,-,-,TRBJ2-1,CASSSHVDEQFF,TGTGCCAGCAGCTCCCACGTCGATGAGCAGTTCTTC
TRBV14,-,-,TRBJ2-1,CASSLTSSSLGEQFF,TGTGCCAGCAGCCTAACATCCTCCTCTCTAGGTGAGCAGTTCTTC
TRBV4-1,TRBD1,-,TRBJ2-3,CASSHLYRGRTQYF,TGCGCCAGCAGCCACCTATACAGGGGACGGACGCAGTATTTT
TRBV6-5,-,-,TRBJ2-7,CASSYSTGAYEQYF,TGTGCCAGCAGTTACTCGACAGGAGCCTACGAGCAGTACTTC
TRBV7-2,TRBD1,-,TRBJ1-2,CASSHGTGGDGYTF,TGTGCCAGCAGCCATGGGACAGGGGGTGATGGCTACACCTTC
TRBV7-8,-,-,TRBJ1-4,CASSAYRAGEKLFF,TGTGCCAGCAGCGCATACAGGGCTGGTGAAAAACTGTTTTTT
TRBV4-2,-,once,TRBJ1-6,CASSQPLEGGNSPLHF,TGTGCCAGCAGCCAACCTCTTGAGGGGGGTAATTCACCCCTCCACTTT
TRBV7-6,-,-,TRBJ2-1,CASSLTDNEQFF,TGTGCCAGCAGCTTGACTGACAATGAGCAGTTCTTC
TRBV13,-,medium-sized,TRBJ1-3,CASSLWGAYSGNTIYF,TGTGCCAGCAGCTTATGGGGGGCTTACTCTGGAAACACCATATATTTT
TRBV30,-,few,TRBJ2-7,CAWSVLPLAPTYEQYF,TGTGCCTGGAGTGTACTCCCCCTAGCTCCAACCTACGAGCAGTACTTC
TRBV27,-,-,TRBJ1-2,CASRPSEGYTF,TGTGCCAGCAGACCCTCAGAAGGCTACACCTTC
TRBV13,TRBD1,-,TRBJ1-2,CASSSSMTGIYGYTF,TGTGCCAGCAGCTCGTCAATGACAGGGATCTATGGCTACACCTTC
TRBV6-5,-,-,TRBJ2-3,CASSYSVASPDTQYF,TGTGCCAGCAGTTACTCGGTGGCTAGCCCAGATACGCAGTATTTT
TRBV5-1,TRBD1,-,TRBJ2-7,CASSETGLNEQYF,TGCGCCAGCAGTGAGACAGGGCTAAACGAGCAGTACTTC
TRBV19,TRBD2,once,TRBJ2-1,CASSPKPRGAGRVHEQFF,TGTGCCAGTAGTCCTAAACCCCGCGGAGCGGGGAGGGTTCATGAGCAGTTCTTC
TRBV30,TRBD1,-,TRBJ1-2,CAWRRDRGGWNYGYTF,TGTGCCTGGAGAAGGGACAGGGGCGGGTGGAACTATGGCTACACCTTC
TRBV5-6,TRBD2,-,TRBJ2-1,CASSLLIAGGNEQFF,TGTGCCAGCAGCTTGCTGATAGCGGGAGGTAATGAGCAGTTCTTC
TRBV5-1,TRBD1,-,TRBJ1-1,CASSQGTGSEAFF,TGCGCCAGCAGCCAAGGGACAGGATCTGAAGCTTTCTTT
TRBV6-6,-,few,TRBJ2-7,CASSGPRGANYEQYF,TGTGCCAGCAGTGGCCCCCGCGGGGCCAACTACGAGCAGTACTTC
TRBV29-1,TRBD1,few,TRBJ2-7,CSASRETGGYEQYF,TGCAGCGCTTCCCGGGAGACAGGGGGCTACGAGCAGTACTTC
TRBV6-5,-,-,TRBJ2-4,CASRARVLAKNIQYF,TGTGCCAGCAGAGCCCGGGTTCTAGCCAAAAACATTCAGTACTTC
TRBV29-1,-,few,TRBJ2-5,CSVDGGVETQYF,TGCAGCGTTGATGGGGGCGTAGAGACCCAGTACTTC